This TCR beta chain is from a study of metastatic and nonmetastatic thyroid tumors. General observations from the study: Compared with benign nodules, malignant thyroid tumors were reported to have significantly higher TCR beta diversity in both blood and tumor.

V dropped 8 bases and J dropped 1 base, with 17 bases sitting between them. The length of the CDR3 is 15 residues. Germline V CDR1 and CDR2: KGHDR, SFDVKD. Every patient was untreated before thyroid surgery. TCRdb ran MiXCR on the PCR reads. The sample holds some 8,800 clones; roughly 40% are singletons and the top ten take about 33%. On this clone itself: Its antigen remains unknown.

V is TRBV24-1 and J is TRBJ2-7, with D perhaps matching TRBD2 (6 bases). Input material: tumor tissue. The origin of this receptor is a male donor with papillary thyroid cancer or a benign thyroid nodule (not recorded which). Some clones in this sample may be carry-over from other donors' samples. In DNA, the CDR3 is TGTGCCACCACAGATAGCGGTAGCCGATCCTACGAGCAGTACTTC. Its translation: CATTDSGSRSYEQYF.